This T cell receptor beta chain is from a study of blood T cell repertoires in COVID-19. The data were produced by immunoSEQ multiplex PCR, yet TCRdb's version contains in-frame clones alone and is incomplete. The profile shows under 250,000 clones, roughly 85% of them singletons. The receptor comes from a woman in her seventies with COVID-19, enrolled during active disease. The material sequenced was peripheral blood.

CDR3 nucleotide sequence: TGTGCCAGCAGCGGGGGTTTGCAATATGGCTACACCTTC. Its protein is CASSGGLQYGYTF. The genes are TRBV25-1 and TRBJ1-2; perhaps TRBD1 as D (5 bases). Trimming removed 6 bases from V and 5 bases from J, with 13 bases in between. The CDR3 is 13 amino acids. CDR1 MGHDK and CDR2 SYGVNS come from the germline V gene.